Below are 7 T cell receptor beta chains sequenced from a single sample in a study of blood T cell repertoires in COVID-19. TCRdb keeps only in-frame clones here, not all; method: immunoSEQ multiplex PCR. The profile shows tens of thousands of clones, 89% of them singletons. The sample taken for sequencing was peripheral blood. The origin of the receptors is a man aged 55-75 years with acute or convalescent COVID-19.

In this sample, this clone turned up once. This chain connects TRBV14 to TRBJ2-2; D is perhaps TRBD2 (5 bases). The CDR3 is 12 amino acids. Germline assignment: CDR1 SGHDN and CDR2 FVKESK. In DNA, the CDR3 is TGTCCTATAAGGTGGGAGACCGGGGAGCTGTTTTTT. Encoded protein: CPIRWETGELFF.

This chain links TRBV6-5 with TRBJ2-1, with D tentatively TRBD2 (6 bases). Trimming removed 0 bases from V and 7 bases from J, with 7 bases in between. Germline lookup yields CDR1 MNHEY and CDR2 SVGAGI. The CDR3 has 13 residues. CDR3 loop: CASSYSEGNEQFF. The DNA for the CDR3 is TGTGCCAGCAGTTACTCGGAGGGTAATGAGCAGTTCTTC.

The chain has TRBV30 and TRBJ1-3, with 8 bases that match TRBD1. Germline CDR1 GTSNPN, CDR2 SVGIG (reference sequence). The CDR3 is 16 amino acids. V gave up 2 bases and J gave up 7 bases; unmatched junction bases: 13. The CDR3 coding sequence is TGTGCCTGGAGTTATCAGGGGGCTGTTACGGGGAACACCATATATTTT. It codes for CAWSYQGAVTGNTIYF.

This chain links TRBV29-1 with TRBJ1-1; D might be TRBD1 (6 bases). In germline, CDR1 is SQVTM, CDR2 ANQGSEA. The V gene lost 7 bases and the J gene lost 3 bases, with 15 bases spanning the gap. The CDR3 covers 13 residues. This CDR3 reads CSAGGARDTEAFF. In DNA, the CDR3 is TGCAGCGCTGGGGGGGCCCGGGACACTGAAGCTTTCTTT.

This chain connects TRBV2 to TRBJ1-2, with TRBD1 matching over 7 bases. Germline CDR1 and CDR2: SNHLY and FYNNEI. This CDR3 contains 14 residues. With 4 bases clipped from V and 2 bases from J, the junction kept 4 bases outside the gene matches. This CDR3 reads CASSAQGDNYGYTF. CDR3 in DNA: TGTGCCAGCAGTGCCCAGGGGGACAACTATGGCTACACCTTC.

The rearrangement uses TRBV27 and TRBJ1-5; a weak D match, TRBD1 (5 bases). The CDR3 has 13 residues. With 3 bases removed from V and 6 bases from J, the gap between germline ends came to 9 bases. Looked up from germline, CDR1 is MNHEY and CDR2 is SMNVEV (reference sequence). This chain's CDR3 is CASSFDRFQPQHF. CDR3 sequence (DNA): TGTGCCAGCAGTTTCGACAGATTTCAGCCCCAGCATTTT.

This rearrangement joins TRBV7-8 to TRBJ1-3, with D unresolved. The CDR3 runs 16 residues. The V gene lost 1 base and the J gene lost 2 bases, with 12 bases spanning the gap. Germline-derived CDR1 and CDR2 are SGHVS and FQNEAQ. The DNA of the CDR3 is TGTGCCAGCAGCTTAGGCGGTGAGGGTACTGGAAACACCATATATTTT. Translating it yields CASSLGGEGTGNTIYF.